This T cell receptor (beta chain) was identified in a study of somatic mutations in cytotoxic T cells in rheumatoid arthritis. Some clones are missing from TCRdb's copy, which holds only in-frame ones; the method was immunoSEQ multiplex PCR. The top ten clones hold about 18% of a sample with some 15,000 clones, roughly four fifths of them seen once. Germline loops: CDR1 WNHNN, CDR2 SYGVQD (reference sequence). Trimming cost V 3 bases and J 0 bases; bases outside gene matches: 12. There are 19 residues in the CDR3. This TCR was sampled from a woman in her forties or fifties with rheumatoid arthritis. Sequenced material: CD8+ T cells sorted from blood. The J gene is TRBJ2-5, the V gene TRBV10-1; 11 bases match TRBD2. The CDR3 reads CASSDRTSGRQRYQETQYF. The DNA of the CDR3 is TGCGCCAGCAGTGACCGAACTAGCGGGAGACAAAGGTACCAAGAGACCCAGTACTTC.